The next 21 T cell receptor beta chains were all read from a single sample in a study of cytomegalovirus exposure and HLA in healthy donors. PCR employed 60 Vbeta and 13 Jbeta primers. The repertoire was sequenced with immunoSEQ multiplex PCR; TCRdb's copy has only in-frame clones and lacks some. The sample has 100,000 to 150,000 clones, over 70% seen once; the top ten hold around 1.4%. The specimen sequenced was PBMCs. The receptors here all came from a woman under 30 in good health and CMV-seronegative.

The CDR3 protein is CASSEEAQGPTYSNQPQHF. The CDR3 DNA follows: TGTGCCAGCAGTGAAGAGGCGCAGGGGCCCACCTATAGCAATCAGCCCCAGCATTTT. The J gene is TRBJ1-5, the V gene TRBV6-1; TRBD1 is a possible D gene (6 bases). The CDR3 is 19 amino acids. Trimming took 1 base from V and 0 from J, leaving 19 bases between them. CDR1 and CDR2 (germline): MNHNS, SASEGT.

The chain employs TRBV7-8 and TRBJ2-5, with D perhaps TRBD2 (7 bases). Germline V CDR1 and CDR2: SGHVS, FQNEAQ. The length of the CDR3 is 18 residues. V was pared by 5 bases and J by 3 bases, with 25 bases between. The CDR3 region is CASSPWGGLLAQKETQYF. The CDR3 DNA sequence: TGTGCCAGCAGCCCGTGGGGGGGGCTCCTAGCGCAAAAAGAGACCCAGTACTTC.

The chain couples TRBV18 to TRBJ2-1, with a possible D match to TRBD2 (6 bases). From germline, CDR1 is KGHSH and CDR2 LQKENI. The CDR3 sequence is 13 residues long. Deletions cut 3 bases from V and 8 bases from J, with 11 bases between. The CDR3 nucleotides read TGTGCCAGCTCACCCCCGTGGGGGGATGAGCAGTTCTTC. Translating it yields CASSPPWGDEQFF. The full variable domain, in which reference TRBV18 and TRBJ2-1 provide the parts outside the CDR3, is NAGVMQNPRHLVRRRGQEARLRCSPMKGHSHVYWYRQLPEEGLKFMVYLQKENIIDESGMPKERFSAEFPKEGPSILRIQQVVRGDSAAYFCASSPPWGDEQFFGPGTRLTVL.

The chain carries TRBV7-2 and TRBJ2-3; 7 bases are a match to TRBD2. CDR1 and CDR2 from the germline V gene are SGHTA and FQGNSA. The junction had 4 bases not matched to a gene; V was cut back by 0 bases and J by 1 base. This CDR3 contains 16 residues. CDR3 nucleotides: TGTGCCAGCAGCTTAGCGCGGCGGGAGCGCACAGATACGCAGTATTTT. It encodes CASSLARRERTDTQYF.

CDR3 sequence reads: CASSPPSPRSSYEQYF. The CDR3 region has the DNA TGTGCCAGCTCACCACCTTCTCCCAGGTCCTCCTACGAGCAGTACTTC. The rearrangement joins TRBV18 to TRBJ2-7; no firm D call. V lost 0 bases to trimming and J lost 0 bases, with 12 bases between them. The germline V gene encodes CDR1 KGHSH and CDR2 LQKENI. This CDR3 has 16 residues.

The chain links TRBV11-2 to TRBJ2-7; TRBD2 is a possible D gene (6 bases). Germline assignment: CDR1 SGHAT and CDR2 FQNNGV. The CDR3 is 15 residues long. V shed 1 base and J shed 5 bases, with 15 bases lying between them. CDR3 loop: CASSLGGANYDEQYF. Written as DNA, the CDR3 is TGTGCCAGCAGCTTAGGCGGGGCGAATTACGACGAGCAGTACTTC.

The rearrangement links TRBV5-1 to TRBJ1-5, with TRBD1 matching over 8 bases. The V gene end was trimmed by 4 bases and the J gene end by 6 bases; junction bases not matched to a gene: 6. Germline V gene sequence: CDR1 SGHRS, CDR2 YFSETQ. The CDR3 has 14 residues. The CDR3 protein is CASSQGQGGQPQHF. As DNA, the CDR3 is TGCGCCAGCAGCCAAGGACAGGGAGGTCAGCCCCAGCATTTT.

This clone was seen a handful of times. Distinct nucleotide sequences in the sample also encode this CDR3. CDR3 coding DNA: TGCGCCAGCAGCCAAGTCCCGGGTGGGTATGGCTACACCTTC. Translated, it gives CASSQVPGGYGYTF. The rearrangement joins TRBV4-3 to TRBJ1-2; no clear D gene. Per the germline V gene, CDR1 is LGHNA and CDR2 is YSLEER. The CDR3 is 14 amino acids. The V gene lost 1 base and the J gene lost 5 bases, with 11 bases spanning the gap.

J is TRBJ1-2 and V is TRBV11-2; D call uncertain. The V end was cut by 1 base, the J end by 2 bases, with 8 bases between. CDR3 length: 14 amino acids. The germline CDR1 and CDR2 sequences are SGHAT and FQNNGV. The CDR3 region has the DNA TGTGCCAGCAGCTTAGGGTCCGCGAACTATGGCTACACCTTC. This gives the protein CASSLGSANYGYTF.

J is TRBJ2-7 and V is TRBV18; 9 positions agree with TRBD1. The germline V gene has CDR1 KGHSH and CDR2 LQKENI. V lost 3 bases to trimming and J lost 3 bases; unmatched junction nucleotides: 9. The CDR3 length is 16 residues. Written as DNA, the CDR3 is TGTGCCAGCTCACCGACGGGACAGGGCGTCGGCTACGAGCAGTACTTC. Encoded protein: CASSPTGQGVGYEQYF.

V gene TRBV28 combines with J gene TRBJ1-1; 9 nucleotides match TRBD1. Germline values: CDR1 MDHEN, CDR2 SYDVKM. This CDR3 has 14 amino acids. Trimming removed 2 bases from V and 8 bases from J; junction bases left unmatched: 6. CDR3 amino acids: CASSLMGQGDEAFF. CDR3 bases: TGTGCCAGCAGTTTAATGGGACAGGGCGACGAAGCTTTCTTT.

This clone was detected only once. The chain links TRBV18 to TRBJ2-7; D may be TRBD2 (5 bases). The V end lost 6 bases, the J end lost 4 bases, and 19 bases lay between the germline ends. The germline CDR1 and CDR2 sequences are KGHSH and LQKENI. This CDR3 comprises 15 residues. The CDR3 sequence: CASSPRQDFVYEQYF. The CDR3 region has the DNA TGTGCCAGCTCCCCGAGGCAGGACTTTGTATACGAGCAGTACTTC. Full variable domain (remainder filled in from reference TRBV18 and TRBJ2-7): NAGVMQNPRHLVRRRGQEARLRCSPMKGHSHVYWYRQLPEEGLKFMVYLQKENIIDESGMPKERFSAEFPKEGPSILRIQQVVRGDSAAYFCASSPRQDFVYEQYFGPGTRLTVT.

CDR3 coding DNA: TGTGCCAGCAGCTTGCAGGCAAACTATGGCTACACCTTC. As protein: CASSLQANYGYTF. The chain combines TRBV11-2 with TRBJ1-2; D not certain. CDR1 SGHAT and CDR2 FQNNGV come from the germline V gene. V was trimmed by 3 bases and J by 2 bases, leaving 7 bases between them. The CDR3 is 13 amino acids.

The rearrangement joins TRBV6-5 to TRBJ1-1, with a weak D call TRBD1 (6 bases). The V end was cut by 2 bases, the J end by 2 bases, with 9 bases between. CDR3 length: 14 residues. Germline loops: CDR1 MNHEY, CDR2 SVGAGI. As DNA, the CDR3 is TGTGCCAGCAGTTACGGGGGCCTTAACACTGAAGCTTTCTTT. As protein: CASSYGGLNTEAFF.

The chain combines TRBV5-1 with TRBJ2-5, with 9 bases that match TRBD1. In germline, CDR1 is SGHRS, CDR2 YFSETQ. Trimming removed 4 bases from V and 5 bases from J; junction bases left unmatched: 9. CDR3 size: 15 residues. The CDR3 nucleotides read TGCGCCAGCAGCCTGGGGACAGGGAAGGGGGAGACCCAGTACTTC. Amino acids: CASSLGTGKGETQYF.

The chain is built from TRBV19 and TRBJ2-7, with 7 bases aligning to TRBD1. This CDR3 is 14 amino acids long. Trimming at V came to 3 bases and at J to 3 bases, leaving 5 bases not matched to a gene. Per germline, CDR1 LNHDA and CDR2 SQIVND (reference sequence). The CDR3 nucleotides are TGTGCCAGTAGTATGTTTAACAGGGGCTACGAGCAGTACTTC. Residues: CASSMFNRGYEQYF.

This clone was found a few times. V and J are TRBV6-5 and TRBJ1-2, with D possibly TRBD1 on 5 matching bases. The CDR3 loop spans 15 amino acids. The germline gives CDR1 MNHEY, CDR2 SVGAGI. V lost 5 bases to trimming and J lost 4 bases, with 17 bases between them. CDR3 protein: CASSRDSGIGYGYTF. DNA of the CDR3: TGTGCCAGCAGTCGCGACAGTGGTATTGGCTATGGCTACACCTTC.

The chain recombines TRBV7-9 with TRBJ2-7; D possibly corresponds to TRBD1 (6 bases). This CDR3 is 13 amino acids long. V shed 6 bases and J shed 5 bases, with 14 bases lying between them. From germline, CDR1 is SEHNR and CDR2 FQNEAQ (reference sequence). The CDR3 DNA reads TGTGCCAGCAGGCGAATAGAGGGGGACGAGCAGTACTTC. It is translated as CASRRIEGDEQYF.

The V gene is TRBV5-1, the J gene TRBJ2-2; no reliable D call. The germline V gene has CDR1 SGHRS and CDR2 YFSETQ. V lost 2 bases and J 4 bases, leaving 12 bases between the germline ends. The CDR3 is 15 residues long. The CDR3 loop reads CASSLMGPPTGELFF. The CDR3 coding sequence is TGCGCCAGCAGCTTAATGGGCCCCCCCACCGGGGAGCTGTTTTTT.

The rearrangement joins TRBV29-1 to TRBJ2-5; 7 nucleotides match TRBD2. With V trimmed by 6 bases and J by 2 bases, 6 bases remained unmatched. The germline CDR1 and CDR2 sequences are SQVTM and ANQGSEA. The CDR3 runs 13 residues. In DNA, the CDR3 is TGCAGCGTCACCGGGGGGACGCAAGAGACCCAGTACTTC. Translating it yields CSVTGGTQETQYF.

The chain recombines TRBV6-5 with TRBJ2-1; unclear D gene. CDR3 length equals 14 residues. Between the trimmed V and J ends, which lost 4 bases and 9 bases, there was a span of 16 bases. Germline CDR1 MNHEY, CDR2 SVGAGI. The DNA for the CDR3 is TGTGCCAGCAGTTTAGAGCCAGCGTACGGTGAGCAGTTCTTC. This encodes CASSLEPAYGEQFF.